The clone carrying this TCR beta chain was detected once. The sample belongs to a study of T cell responses to AZD1222 COVID-19 vaccine. V was cut by 5 bases and J by 7 bases, with 8 bases left in between. The CDR3 contains 11 residues. CDR1 SGHTA and CDR2 FQGTGA come from the germline V gene. The data were produced by immunoSEQ multiplex PCR, yet TCRdb's version contains in-frame clones alone and is incomplete. Of around 130,000 clones in the sample, roughly 90% were seen once. This sample comprised peripheral blood, obtained on day 0 of AZD1222 vaccination. J is TRBJ1-1 and V is TRBV7-3; weak D call: TRBD1 (5 bases). The sequence was collected from an adult in good health. CDR3 in amino acids: CASSAGNEAFF. The CDR3 region has the DNA TGTGCCAGCAGCGCAGGGAATGAAGCTTTCTTT.